This T cell receptor beta chain appears in the sequencing data of a study of radiotherapy plus CTLA-4 blockade in lung cancer. Study conclusions and caveats: TCR clones of tumor origin grew in blood after radiotherapy plus ipilimumab. Interferon-beta, together with early blood T cell clone dynamics, reportedly best predicted response.

Patients had chemo-refractory metastatic non-small-cell lung cancer and received focal radiation plus CTLA-4 blockade that used ipilimumab. Sequencing was performed with immunoSEQ multiplex PCR; in TCRdb, only in-frame clones are kept and a portion is missing. This sample has around 99,000 clones; 88% occur once, and the top ten carry 4.5% to 5%. Of note for this clone: Its antigen is unknown.

Germline V lookup: CDR1 SGHDN, CDR2 FVKESK. CDR3 size: 13 residues. Trimming took off 2 bases at V and 7 bases at J, with 6 bases between the two ends. The origin of this receptor is a human donor with non-small cell lung cancer that progressed on radiotherapy plus ipilimumab. Sequenced here: peripheral blood, sampled from a patient treated with radiotherapy plus ipilimumab. The genes are TRBV14 and TRBJ1-6, with unresolved D. The CDR3 DNA follows: TGTGCCAGCAGCCAAAAAGGGAATTCACCCCTCCACTTT. Its protein is CASSQKGNSPLHF. The entire variable domain, with the rest obtained from reference TRBV14 and TRBJ1-6, is as follows: EAGVTQFPSHSVIEKGQTVTLRCDPISGHDNLYWYRRVMGKEIKFLLHFVKESKQDESGMPNNRFLAERTGGTYSTLKVQPAELEDSGVYFCASSQKGNSPLHFGNGTRLTVT.